This T cell receptor beta chain was captured by sequencing in a study of Graves' ophthalmopathy and Graves' hyperthyroidism. Scientists amplified the TCR beta CDR3 regions from RNA transcripts. The first-round RT-PCR employed HTBI primers together with the Qiagen OneStep RT-PCR kit. A multiplex PCR was then performed as the second round. Via MiXCR, TCRdb re-called the multiplex PCR reads, giving one row per CDR3 protein. The table lists about 240,000 distinct CDR3 sequences, around 45% of them singletons, with less than 50% in the top ten. V shed 5 bases and J shed 6 bases, with 14 bases lying between them. CDR3 length: 14 amino acids.

The sequenced sample consisted of peripheral blood. This TCR was sampled from an adult man with Graves' ophthalmopathy. J is TRBJ1-5 and V is TRBV12-3 or TRBV12-4; D perhaps matches TRBD1 (6 bases). CDR3 DNA: TGTGCCAGCAGTCCTCAGGGGAAAGGTCAGCCCCAGCATTTT. Residues: CASSPQGKGQPQHF.